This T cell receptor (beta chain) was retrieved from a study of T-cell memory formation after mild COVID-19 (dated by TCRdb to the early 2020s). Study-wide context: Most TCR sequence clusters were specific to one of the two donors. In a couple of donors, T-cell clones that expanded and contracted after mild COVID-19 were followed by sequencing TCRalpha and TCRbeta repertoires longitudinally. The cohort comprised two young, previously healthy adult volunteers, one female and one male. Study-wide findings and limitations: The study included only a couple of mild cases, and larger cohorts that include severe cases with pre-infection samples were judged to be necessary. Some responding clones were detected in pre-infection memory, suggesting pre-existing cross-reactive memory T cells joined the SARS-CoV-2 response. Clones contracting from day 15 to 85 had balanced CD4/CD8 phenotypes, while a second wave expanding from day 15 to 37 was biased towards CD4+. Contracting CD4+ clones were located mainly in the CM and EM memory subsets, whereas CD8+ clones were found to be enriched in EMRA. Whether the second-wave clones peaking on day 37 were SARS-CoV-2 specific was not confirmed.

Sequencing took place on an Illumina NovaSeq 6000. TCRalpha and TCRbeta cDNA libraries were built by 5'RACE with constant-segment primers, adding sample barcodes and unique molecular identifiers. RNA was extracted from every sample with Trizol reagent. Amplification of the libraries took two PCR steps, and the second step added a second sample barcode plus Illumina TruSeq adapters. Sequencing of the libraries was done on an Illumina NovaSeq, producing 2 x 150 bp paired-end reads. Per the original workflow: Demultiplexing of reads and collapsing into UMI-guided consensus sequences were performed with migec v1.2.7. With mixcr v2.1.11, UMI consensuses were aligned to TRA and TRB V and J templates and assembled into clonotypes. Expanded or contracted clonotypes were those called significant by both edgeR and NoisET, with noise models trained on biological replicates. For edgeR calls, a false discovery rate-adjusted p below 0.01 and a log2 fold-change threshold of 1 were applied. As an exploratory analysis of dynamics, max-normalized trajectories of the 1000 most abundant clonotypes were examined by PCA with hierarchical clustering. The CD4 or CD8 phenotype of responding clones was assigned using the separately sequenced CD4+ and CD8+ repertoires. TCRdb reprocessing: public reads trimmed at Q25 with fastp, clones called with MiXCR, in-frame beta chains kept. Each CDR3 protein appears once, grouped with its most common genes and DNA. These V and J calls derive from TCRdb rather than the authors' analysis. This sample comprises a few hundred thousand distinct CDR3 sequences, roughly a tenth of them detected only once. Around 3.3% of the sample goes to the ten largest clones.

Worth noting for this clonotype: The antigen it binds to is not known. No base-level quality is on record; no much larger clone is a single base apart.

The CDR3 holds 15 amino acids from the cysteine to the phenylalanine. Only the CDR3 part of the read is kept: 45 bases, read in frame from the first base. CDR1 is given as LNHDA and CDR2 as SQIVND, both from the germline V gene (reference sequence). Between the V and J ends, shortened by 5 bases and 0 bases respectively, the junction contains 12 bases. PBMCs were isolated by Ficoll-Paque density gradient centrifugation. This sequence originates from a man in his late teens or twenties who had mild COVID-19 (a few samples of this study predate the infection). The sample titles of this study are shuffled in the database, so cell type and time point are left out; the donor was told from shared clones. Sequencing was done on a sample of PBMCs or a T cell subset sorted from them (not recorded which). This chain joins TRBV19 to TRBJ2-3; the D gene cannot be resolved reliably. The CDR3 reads CASSGLQTSTDTQYF. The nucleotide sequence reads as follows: TGTGCCAGTAGTGGCCTACAAACTAGCACAGATACGCAGTATTTT.